This entry concerns a single T cell receptor beta chain. Its antigen remains unidentified. This record comes from a study of tumor-infiltrating lymphocytes in localized non-small cell lung cancer. Study in general: Tumor tissue and non-adjacent uninvolved lung came from each patient.

Measured with immunoSEQ multiplex PCR; TCRdb has only the in-frame clones, and not every one. The sample records 9,300 or so clones, 60% to 80% being singletons. Study outcomes and limitations: Immunotypes IM1 and IM2 had similar TCR-derived T-cell fractions. Higher tumor T cell infiltration than in uninvolved lung was supported by TCRbeta sequencing.

This receptor was taken from a human donor with non-small cell lung cancer. The sample consisted of uninvolved lung tissue not adjacent to the tumor.

In DNA form, the CDR3 reads TGCGCCAGTTGGGGACAGGGAGGCACCGGGGAGCTGTTTTTT. Protein product: CASWGQGGTGELFF. The chain couples TRBV5-1 to TRBJ2-2; 9 positions match TRBD1. Germline V gives CDR1 SGHRS, CDR2 YFSETQ. The CDR3 is made up of 14 amino acids. Trimming at V came to 8 bases and at J to 4 bases, leaving 6 bases not matched to a gene.